This T cell receptor beta chain is from a study of blood T cell repertoires in COVID-19. As for the study in general: From the United States, Italy and Spain came samples of acute and convalescent COVID-19. From T cells, B-cell-depleted T cells, or PBMCs came the material, which was cDNA or gDNA.

In the study's own analysis: Estimation of nucleated cell counts was performed using reference gene primer amplification. The table came from immunoSEQ multiplex PCR; TCRdb's copy has only in-frame clones and leaves some out. The V and J calls and clone size were taken over from that table, and D and trimming were inferred from the DNA. The sample includes about 43,000 clones, approximately 88% seen only once; the top ten take approximately 15%. The CDR3 covers 16 residues. Trimming took off 0 bases at V and 4 bases at J, with 12 bases between the two ends. Germline CDR1 LGHNA, CDR2 YNFKEQ. The chain couples TRBV4-2 to TRBJ1-4; no clear D. The source of this sequence is a man aged 55 to 70 with active COVID-19. Sequenced sample: peripheral blood. The CDR3 is CASSQDRNSLNEKLFF. CDR3 nucleotides: TGTGCCAGCAGCCAAGATAGGAACAGCCTTAATGAAAAACTGTTTTTT.